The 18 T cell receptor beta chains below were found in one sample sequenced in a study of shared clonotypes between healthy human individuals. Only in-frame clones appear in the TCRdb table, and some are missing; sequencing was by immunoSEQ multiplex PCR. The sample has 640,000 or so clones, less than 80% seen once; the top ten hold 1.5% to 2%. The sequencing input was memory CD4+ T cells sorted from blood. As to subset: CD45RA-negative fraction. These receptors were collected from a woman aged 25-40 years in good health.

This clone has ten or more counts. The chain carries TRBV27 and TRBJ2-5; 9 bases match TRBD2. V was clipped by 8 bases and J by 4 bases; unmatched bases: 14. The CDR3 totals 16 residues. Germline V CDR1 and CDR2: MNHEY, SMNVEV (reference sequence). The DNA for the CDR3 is TGTGCCAGCGGACTAGCGCCGAGGGCCAGTAGAGAGACCCAGTACTTC. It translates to CASGLAPRASRETQYF.

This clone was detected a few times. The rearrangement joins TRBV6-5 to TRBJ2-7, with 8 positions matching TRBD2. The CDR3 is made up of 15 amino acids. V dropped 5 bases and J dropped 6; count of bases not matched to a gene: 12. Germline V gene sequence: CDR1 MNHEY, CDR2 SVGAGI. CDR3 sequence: CASSPVIAGSGEQYF. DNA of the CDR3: TGTGCCAGCAGTCCCGTGATAGCGGGATCGGGCGAGCAGTACTTC.

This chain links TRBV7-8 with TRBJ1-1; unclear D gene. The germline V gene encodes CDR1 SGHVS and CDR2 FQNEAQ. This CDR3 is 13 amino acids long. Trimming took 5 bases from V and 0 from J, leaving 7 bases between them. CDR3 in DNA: TGTGCCAGCAGCACGTACTTGAACACTGAAGCTTTCTTT. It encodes CASSTYLNTEAFF.

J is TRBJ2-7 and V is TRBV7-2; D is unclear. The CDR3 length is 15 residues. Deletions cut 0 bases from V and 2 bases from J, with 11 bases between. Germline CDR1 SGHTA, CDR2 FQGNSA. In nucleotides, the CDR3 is TGTGCCAGCAGCTTAGCTTCCCGTTTAGCCTACGAGCAGTACTTC. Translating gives CASSLASRLAYEQYF.

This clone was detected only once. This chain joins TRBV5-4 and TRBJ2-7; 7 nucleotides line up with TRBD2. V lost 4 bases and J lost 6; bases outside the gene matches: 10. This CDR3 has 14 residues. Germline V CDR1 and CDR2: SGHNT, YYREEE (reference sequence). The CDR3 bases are TGTGCCAGCAGCCCGGGGGGAGCGTTGGGCGAGCAGTACTTC. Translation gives CASSPGGALGEQYF. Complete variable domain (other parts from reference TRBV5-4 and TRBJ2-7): ETGVTQSPTHLIKTRGQQVTLRCSSQSGHNTVSWYQQALGQGPQFIFQYYREEENGRGNFPPRFSGLQFPNYSSELNVNALELDDSALYLCASSPGGALGEQYFGPGTRLTVT.

CDR3 DNA: TGTGCCAGCAGCTCCTCCAGGGGGACTAGCCCGTTCTTC. Translating gives CASSSSRGTSPFF. V is TRBV7-8 and J is TRBJ2-1, with 9 bases fitting TRBD2. From germline, CDR1 is SGHVS and CDR2 FQNEAQ. This CDR3 contains 13 residues. V lost 4 bases to trimming and J lost 15 bases; unmatched junction nucleotides: 10.

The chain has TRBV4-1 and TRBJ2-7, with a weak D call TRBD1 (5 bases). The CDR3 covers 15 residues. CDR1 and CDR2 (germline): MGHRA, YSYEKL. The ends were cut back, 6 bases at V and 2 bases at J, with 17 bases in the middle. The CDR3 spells CASSQSTVSPYEQYF. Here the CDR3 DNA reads TGCGCCAGCAGTCAGTCGACAGTGTCCCCCTACGAGCAGTACTTC.

The CDR3 is CASSRSRLNTEAFF. The CDR3 region has the DNA TGTGCCAGCAGTCGGTCCCGCTTGAACACTGAAGCTTTCTTT. The V and J genes are TRBV27 and TRBJ1-1; D uncertain. V shed 5 bases and J shed 0 bases, with 10 bases lying between them. The CDR3 length is 14 residues. Germline V gene lookup returns CDR1 MNHEY and CDR2 SMNVEV (reference sequence).

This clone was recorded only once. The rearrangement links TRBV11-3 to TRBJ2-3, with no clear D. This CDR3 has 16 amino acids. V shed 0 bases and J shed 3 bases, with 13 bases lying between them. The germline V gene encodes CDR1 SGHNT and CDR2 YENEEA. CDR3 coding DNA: TGTGCCAGCAGCTTAGAGAGTGTCCCTGGGACAGATACGCAGTATTTT. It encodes CASSLESVPGTDTQYF.

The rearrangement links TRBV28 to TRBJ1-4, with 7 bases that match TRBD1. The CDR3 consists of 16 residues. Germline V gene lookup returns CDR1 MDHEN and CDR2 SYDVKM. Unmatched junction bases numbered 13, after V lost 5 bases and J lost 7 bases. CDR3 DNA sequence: TGTGCCAGCAGTCCGACAAGGACAGGTGGGGGTGAAAAACTGTTTTTT. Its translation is CASSPTRTGGGEKLFF.

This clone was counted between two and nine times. The CDR3 sequence is CASSVVGRDEQFF. The CDR3 DNA is TGTGCCAGCAGCGTAGTTGGGAGGGATGAGCAGTTCTTC. The V and J genes are TRBV9 and TRBJ2-1, with 7 positions matching TRBD2. Trimming removed 0 bases from V and 8 bases from J; junction bases left unmatched: 2. Germline V gives CDR1 SGDLS, CDR2 YYNGEE. This CDR3 has 13 amino acids.

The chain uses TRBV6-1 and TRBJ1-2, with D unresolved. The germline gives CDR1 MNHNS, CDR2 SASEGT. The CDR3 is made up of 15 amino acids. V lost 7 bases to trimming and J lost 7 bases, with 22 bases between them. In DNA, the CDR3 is TGTGCCAGCAAGAGAAGTAACGATCTCCTAAGTGGCTACACCTTC. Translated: CASKRSNDLLSGYTF.

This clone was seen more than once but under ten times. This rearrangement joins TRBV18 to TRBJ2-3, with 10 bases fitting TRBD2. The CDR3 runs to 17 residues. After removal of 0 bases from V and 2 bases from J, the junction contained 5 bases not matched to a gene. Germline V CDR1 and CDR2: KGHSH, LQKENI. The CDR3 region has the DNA TGTGCCAGCTCACCACCCCGCGGGACTAGCGACACAGATACGCAGTATTTT. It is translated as CASSPPRGTSDTDTQYF.

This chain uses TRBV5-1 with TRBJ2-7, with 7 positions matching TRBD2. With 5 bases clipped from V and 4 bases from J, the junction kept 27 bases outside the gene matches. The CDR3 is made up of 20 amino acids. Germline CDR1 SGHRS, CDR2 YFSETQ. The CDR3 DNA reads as TGCGCCAGCAGTTACCTAGCGGCCTCCGGAGGGCTGGGCGTTGTTTACGAGCAGTACTTC. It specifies CASSYLAASGGLGVVYEQYF.

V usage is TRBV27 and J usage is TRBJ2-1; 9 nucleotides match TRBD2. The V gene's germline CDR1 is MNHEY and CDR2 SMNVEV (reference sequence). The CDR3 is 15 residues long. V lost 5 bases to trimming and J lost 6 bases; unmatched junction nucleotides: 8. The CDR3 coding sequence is TGTGCCAGCAGTAAAAGCGGGAGGACTGGCAATGAGCAGTTCTTC. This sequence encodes CASSKSGRTGNEQFF.

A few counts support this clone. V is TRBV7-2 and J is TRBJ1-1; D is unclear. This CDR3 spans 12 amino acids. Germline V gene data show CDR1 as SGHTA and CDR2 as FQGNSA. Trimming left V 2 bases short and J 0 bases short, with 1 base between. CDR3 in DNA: TGTGCCAGCAGCTTAATGAACACTGAAGCTTTCTTT. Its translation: CASSLMNTEAFF.

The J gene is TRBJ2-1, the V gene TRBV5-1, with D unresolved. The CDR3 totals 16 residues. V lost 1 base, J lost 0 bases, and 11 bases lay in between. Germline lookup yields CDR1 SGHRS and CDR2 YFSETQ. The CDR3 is CASSLTFESSYNEQFF. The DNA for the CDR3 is TGCGCCAGCAGCTTGACCTTCGAAAGCTCCTACAATGAGCAGTTCTTC.

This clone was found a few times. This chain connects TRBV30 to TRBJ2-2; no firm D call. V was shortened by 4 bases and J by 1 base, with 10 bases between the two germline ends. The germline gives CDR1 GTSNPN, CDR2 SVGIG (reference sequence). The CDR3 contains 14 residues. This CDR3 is CAWTCWVNTGELFF. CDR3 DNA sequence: TGTGCCTGGACGTGCTGGGTGAACACCGGGGAGCTGTTTTTT.